These 10 T cell receptor beta chains originate from one sample sequenced in a study of shared clonotypes between healthy human individuals. TCRdb keeps only in-frame clones here, not all; method: immunoSEQ multiplex PCR. Here the sample spans approximately 2.4 million clones, approximately 95% being singletons. Sequences were obtained from naive CD4+ T cells sorted from blood. Documented subset: CD45RA+ positively selected. Receptor source: a man younger than 35 in good health.

This clone has just one count. The V gene is TRBV5-1, the J gene TRBJ2-7; TRBD2 matches 9 bases. V lost 0 bases and J lost 6; bases outside the gene matches: 4. Germline CDR1 SGHRS, CDR2 YFSETQ. This CDR3 is 14 amino acids long. The CDR3, as DNA: TGCGCCAGCAGCTTGGGCGGGAGGGCTGCCGAGCAGTACTTC. This sequence encodes CASSLGGRAAEQYF.

The rearrangement links TRBV6-1 to TRBJ2-2; the D is unclear. The V gene lost 0 bases and the J gene lost 1 base, with 9 bases spanning the gap. The CDR3 covers 16 residues. CDR1 MNHNS and CDR2 SASEGT come from the germline V gene. The CDR3: CASSEARGRNTGELFF. The CDR3 bases are TGTGCCAGCAGTGAAGCTCGAGGACGGAACACCGGGGAGCTGTTTTTT.

Comment on this clone: One end of the junction fails to match germline, which may point to a read error. CDR3 bases: TGTGCCAGCAGATACTCGACAGGGAAACCCACAGATACGCAGTATTTT. The encoded protein is CASRYSTGKPTDTQYF. The chain carries TRBV6-6 and TRBJ2-3, with 7 nucleotides matching TRBD1. Looked up from germline, CDR1 is MNHNY and CDR2 is SVGAGI (reference sequence). The CDR3 is made up of 16 amino acids.

The chain combines TRBV12-5 with TRBJ2-5, with D unclear. The V end was cut by 4 bases, the J end by 5 bases, with 17 bases between. The CDR3 runs to 15 residues. Germline lookup yields CDR1 LGHNT and CDR2 FRNRAP. This CDR3 is CASGSSAPTSETQYF. The CDR3 DNA follows: TGTGCTAGTGGTTCGAGTGCTCCGACGTCTGAGACCCAGTACTTC.

The chain has TRBV29-1 and TRBJ1-2; TRBD1 agrees at 10 bases. V dropped 4 bases and J dropped 8; count of bases not matched to a gene: 4. The CDR3 runs to 12 residues. The germline CDR1 and CDR2 sequences are SQVTM and ANQGSEA. CDR3 nucleotide sequence: TGCAGCGTTGGACAGGGGGCGTCCGGCTACACCTTC. As protein: CSVGQGASGYTF.

V is TRBV10-1 and J is TRBJ1-1, with TRBD1 identical over 7 bases. The CDR3 runs 14 residues. Trimming at V came to 8 bases and at J to 3 bases, leaving 9 bases not matched to a gene. Germline V gives CDR1 WNHNN, CDR2 SYGVQD (reference sequence). The CDR3 DNA is TGCGCCAGCCCCTACCCAGGACAGGACACTGAAGCTTTCTTT. This sequence encodes CASPYPGQDTEAFF.

V and J are TRBV5-1 and TRBJ2-1, with a possible D match to TRBD2 (5 bases). The CDR3 length is 15 residues. Trimming took off 4 bases at V and 0 bases at J, with 11 bases between the two ends. CDR1 SGHRS and CDR2 YFSETQ come from the germline V gene. CDR3 nucleotide sequence: TGCGCCAGCAGCCCGTCACGGGGCTCCTACAATGAGCAGTTCTTC. This gives the protein CASSPSRGSYNEQFF.

This clone appeared a single time. This chain uses TRBV25-1 with TRBJ1-4; unclear D gene. CDR3 length: 16 residues. The ends were cut back, 0 bases at V and 6 bases at J, with 14 bases in the middle. The V gene's germline CDR1 is MGHDK and CDR2 SYGVNS. The CDR3 sequence is CASSEYTAVGDEKLFF. CDR3 bases: TGTGCCAGCAGTGAATATACGGCTGTTGGGGATGAAAAACTGTTTTTT.

The V and J genes are TRBV2 and TRBJ1-2; 7 bases line up with TRBD1. The trim removed 3 bases at V and 2 bases at J, leaving 6 bases unmatched. From germline, CDR1 is SNHLY and CDR2 FYNNEI. This CDR3 has 15 amino acids. Here the CDR3 DNA reads TGTGCCAGCAGTGATCCGGGACAGCGAAACTATGGCTACACCTTC. Translated, it gives CASSDPGQRNYGYTF.

V is TRBV6-6 and J is TRBJ2-1; 8 nucleotides align to TRBD1. Germline V gene data show CDR1 as MNHNY and CDR2 as SVGAGI (reference sequence). Trimming at V came to 7 bases and at J to 1 base, leaving 6 bases not matched to a gene. This CDR3 has 15 amino acids. The DNA for the CDR3 is TGTGCCAGCACCTCGAACAGGGGGTCCTACAATGAGCAGTTCTTC. Translating gives CASTSNRGSYNEQFF.